The 22 T cell receptor beta chains in this list originate from one sample, sequenced in a study of blood T cell repertoires in COVID-19. Method: immunoSEQ multiplex PCR; TCRdb's copy keeps in-frame clones and lacks some. The sample holds about 51,000 clones, roughly 91% seen once. Input material: peripheral blood. These receptors all come from a man aged 50 to 60 with active COVID-19.

CDR3 loop: CASSYSTGQGIKKLFF. In nucleotides, the CDR3 is TGTGCCAGCAGTTACTCGACGGGACAGGGGATCAAAAAACTGTTTTTT. J is TRBJ1-4 and V is TRBV6-5; 10 nucleotides align to TRBD1. The CDR3 contains 16 residues. The J segment lost 9 bases and the V segment lost 0 bases, leaving 7 bases of the junction unmatched. Germline V gene sequence: CDR1 MNHEY, CDR2 SVGAGI.

V usage is TRBV4-1 and J usage is TRBJ2-6; the match to TRBD1 covers 8 bases. Germline CDR1 reads MGHRA; CDR2 reads YSYEKL. Trimming removed 1 base from V and 2 bases from J; junction bases left unmatched: 1. The CDR3 runs to 16 residues. In nucleotides, the CDR3 is TGCGCCAGCAGCCAAGGGACAGGGACTGGGGCCAACGTCCTGACTTTC. Encoded protein: CASSQGTGTGANVLTF.

The chain combines TRBV6-5 with TRBJ1-5; TRBD1 agrees at 7 bases. Trimming removed 6 bases from V and 7 bases from J; junction bases left unmatched: 6. The germline CDR1 and CDR2 sequences are MNHEY and SVGAGI. The CDR3 spans 13 residues. The CDR3 nucleotides are TGTGCCAGCAGCGCCTACAGGGGACAGCCCCAGCATTTT. This codes for CASSAYRGQPQHF.

This clone appeared once. The rearrangement joins TRBV9 to TRBJ2-2; D uncertain. Germline V gene lookup returns CDR1 SGDLS and CDR2 YYNGEE. The CDR3 is 16 amino acids. With 0 bases removed from V and 0 bases from J, the gap between germline ends came to 9 bases. CDR3 DNA: TGTGCCAGCAGCGTAGATCAGCGATCGAACACCGGGGAGCTGTTTTTT. It specifies CASSVDQRSNTGELFF.

This clone was seen a single time. This rearrangement joins TRBV7-9 to TRBJ2-1; D unresolved. The CDR3 contains 15 residues. CDR1 and CDR2 (germline): SEHNR, FQNEAQ (reference sequence). V was shortened by 3 bases and J by 7 bases, with 16 bases between the two germline ends. CDR3: CASSFLVVLTNEQFF. CDR3 coding DNA: TGTGCCAGCAGCTTTCTCGTCGTACTGACAAATGAGCAGTTCTTC.

The CDR3 reads CATLSGTEVGKLFF. For the CDR3, the DNA is TGTGCCACATTATCCGGGACAGAGGTTGGAAAACTGTTTTTT. The rearrangement links TRBV25-1 to TRBJ1-4, with TRBD1 identical over 7 bases. After removal of 10 bases from V and 10 bases from J, the junction contained 15 bases not matched to a gene. The germline V gene encodes CDR1 MGHDK and CDR2 SYGVNS. The CDR3 is 14 residues long.

This chain uses TRBV2 with TRBJ2-4, with a weak D call TRBD1 (6 bases). The CDR3 contains 16 residues. CDR1 and CDR2 (germline): SNHLY, FYNNEI. The V and J ends lost 4 bases and 1 base respectively, with 14 bases between them. The CDR3 DNA reads TGTGCCAGCAGTGGACAGGACCCACAGGCCAAAAACATTCAGTACTTC. It translates to CASSGQDPQAKNIQYF. Using reference TRBV2 and TRBJ2-4 for the parts outside the CDR3, the full variable domain is EPEVTQTPSHQVTQMGQEVILRCVPISNHLYFYWYRQILGQKVEFLVSFYNNEISEKSEIFDDQFSVERPDGSNFTLKIRSTKLEDSAMYFCASSGQDPQAKNIQYFGAGTRLSVL.

V gene TRBV7-9 combines with J gene TRBJ2-7; TRBD2 agrees at 7 bases. The germline V gene has CDR1 SEHNR and CDR2 FQNEAQ (reference sequence). The CDR3 loop spans 18 amino acids. The trim removed 6 bases at V and 0 bases at J, leaving 17 bases unmatched. As DNA, the CDR3 is TGTGCCAGCAGTCCAGTGGTAGCGGGTAGTTACAGCTCCTACGAGCAGTACTTC. Its translation is CASSPVVAGSYSSYEQYF.

V and J are TRBV10-3 and TRBJ1-3; 7 nucleotides line up with TRBD1. The germline V gene encodes CDR1 ENHRY and CDR2 SYGVKD. V shed 6 bases, J shed 4 bases, and the junction held 6 bases outside the gene matches. The CDR3 has 14 amino acids. CDR3 sequence (DNA): TGTGCCATCAGGTTGACAGGGATCGGAAACACCATATATTTT. This sequence encodes CAIRLTGIGNTIYF.

The genes are TRBV11-3 and TRBJ1-1; 10 nucleotides match TRBD1. V shed 6 bases and J 7 bases; nucleotides not matched to a gene: 11. Germline V gene lookup returns CDR1 SGHNT and CDR2 YENEEA. The CDR3 has 15 amino acids. CDR3 residues: CASSSPGQGQVEAFF. The CDR3 coding sequence is TGTGCCAGCAGTTCTCCGGGACAGGGGCAAGTTGAAGCTTTCTTT.

The sample holds one count of this clone. The chain is built from TRBV3-1 (or the pseudogene TRBV3-2) and TRBJ1-2; the D is unclear. V lost 1 base, J lost 5 bases, and 8 bases lay in between. Germline V gene lookup returns CDR1 LGHDT and CDR2 YNNKEL (reference sequence). CDR3 length: 13 residues. CDR3 protein: CASSQGERYGYTF. CDR3 sequence (DNA): TGTGCCAGCAGCCAAGGTGAGCGGTATGGCTACACCTTC.

The J gene is TRBJ1-5, the V gene TRBV2; 9 nucleotides align to TRBD1. V dropped 4 bases and J dropped 9; count of bases not matched to a gene: 4. Germline V CDR1 and CDR2: SNHLY, FYNNEI. This CDR3 has 13 residues. The chain's CDR3 is CASSAGTGSPQHF. Written as DNA, the CDR3 is TGTGCCAGCAGTGCCGGGACAGGGTCGCCCCAGCATTTT.

The chain joins TRBV5-4 to TRBJ2-7; no definite D call. Trimming removed 3 bases at V and 4 bases at J, with 14 bases between. Germline assignment: CDR1 SGHNT and CDR2 YYREEE (reference sequence). This CDR3 contains 14 residues. CDR3 nucleotides: TGTGCCAGCAGCTCCGCCTCCCTCAGATACGAGCAGTACTTC. This translates into CASSSASLRYEQYF. Together with reference TRBV5-4 and TRBJ2-7, the CDR3 gives the full variable domain: ETGVTQSPTHLIKTRGQQVTLRCSSQSGHNTVSWYQQALGQGPQFIFQYYREEENGRGNFPPRFSGLQFPNYSSELNVNALELDDSALYLCASSSASLRYEQYFGPGTRLTVT.

The chain carries TRBV7-9 and TRBJ2-5; TRBD1 aligns across 12 bases. Germline loops: CDR1 SEHNR, CDR2 FQNEAQ (reference sequence). Trimming cost V 4 bases and J 4 bases; bases outside gene matches: 7. The CDR3 loop spans 16 amino acids. The CDR3 is CASSSTGTGGAETQYF. The CDR3 DNA is TGTGCCAGCAGCTCGACCGGGACAGGGGGCGCAGAGACCCAGTACTTC.

The chain recombines TRBV5-4 with TRBJ2-7, with 8 positions matching TRBD2. The CDR3 is made up of 15 amino acids. The germline CDR1 and CDR2 sequences are SGHNT and YYREEE (reference sequence). After removal of 7 bases from V and 4 bases from J, the junction contained 13 bases not matched to a gene. The CDR3 is CASGNGAGGGYEQYF. In DNA, the CDR3 is TGTGCCAGCGGAAACGGGGCGGGGGGAGGTTACGAGCAGTACTTC.

The chain recombines TRBV4-3 with TRBJ2-1, with D maybe TRBD2 (6 bases). V lost 1 base, J lost 6 bases, and 19 bases lay in between. CDR3 length: 17 residues. The V gene's germline CDR1 is LGHNA and CDR2 YSLEER. The CDR3 DNA sequence: TGCGCCAGCAGCCAAGGAGTTGGGCGGGGAGATCGCAATGAGCAGTTCTTC. Its protein is CASSQGVGRGDRNEQFF.

V usage is TRBV6-5 and J usage is TRBJ2-3; no definite D call. The CDR3 sequence is 15 residues long. V lost 0 bases to trimming and J lost 2 bases, with 9 bases between them. The germline V gene encodes CDR1 MNHEY and CDR2 SVGAGI. The CDR3 DNA sequence: TGTGCCAGCAGTTACTCTGAGTGGGCCACAGATACGCAGTATTTT. Translation: CASSYSEWATDTQYF.

The chain has TRBV19 and TRBJ2-3; 12 bases are a match to TRBD1. The CDR3 has 15 residues. Looked up from germline, CDR1 is LNHDA and CDR2 is SQIVND (reference sequence). V shed 5 bases, J shed 4 bases, and the junction held 4 bases outside the gene matches. The CDR3 is CASSPGQGAADTQYF. The DNA for the CDR3 is TGTGCCAGTAGTCCGGGACAGGGGGCAGCAGATACGCAGTATTTT.

The chain uses TRBV14 and TRBJ2-5; TRBD2 is a possible D gene (6 bases). The V and J ends lost 0 bases and 3 bases respectively, with 20 bases between them. CDR1 and CDR2 (germline): SGHDN, FVKESK. The CDR3 runs to 18 residues. CDR3 in amino acids: CASSQDGGRREDEETQYF. DNA of the CDR3: TGTGCCAGCAGCCAAGATGGTGGCAGGAGGGAGGATGAAGAGACCCAGTACTTC.

This chain joins TRBV15 and TRBJ2-7; D is uncertain. CDR1 and CDR2 (germline): LNHNV, YYDKDF (reference sequence). This CDR3 comprises 13 residues. V lost 0 bases and J lost 3, with 6 bases in between. CDR3 loop: CATSRDPRYEQYF. CDR3 DNA: TGTGCCACCAGCAGAGATCCTCGCTACGAGCAGTACTTC. The full variable domain, with the rest looked up from reference TRBV15 and TRBJ2-7, is DAMVIQNPRYQVTQFGKPVTLSCSQTLNHNVMYWYQQKSSQAPKLLFHYYDKDFNNEADTPDNFQSRRPNTSFCFLDIRSPGLGDTAMYLCATSRDPRYEQYFGPGTRLTVT.

The rearrangement joins TRBV7-9 to TRBJ2-2, with D tentatively TRBD2 (6 bases). Germline-derived CDR1 and CDR2 are SEHNR and FQNEAQ (reference sequence). This CDR3 has 13 amino acids. Trimming cost V 5 bases and J 7 bases, with 11 bases left between them. DNA of the CDR3: TGTGCCAGCAGCACCGCTAGCGTCGGGGAGCTGTTTTTT. Protein: CASSTASVGELFF.

The V call is TRBV19, the J call TRBJ2-3; a possible D gene is TRBD1 (5 bases). CDR3 length: 12 amino acids. V lost 5 bases and J 8 bases, leaving 11 bases between the germline ends. Germline CDR1 reads LNHDA; CDR2 reads SQIVND (reference sequence). CDR3 nucleotide sequence: TGTGCCAGTAGTCCAGGGATTGCTACGCAGTATTTT. This translates into CASSPGIATQYF.